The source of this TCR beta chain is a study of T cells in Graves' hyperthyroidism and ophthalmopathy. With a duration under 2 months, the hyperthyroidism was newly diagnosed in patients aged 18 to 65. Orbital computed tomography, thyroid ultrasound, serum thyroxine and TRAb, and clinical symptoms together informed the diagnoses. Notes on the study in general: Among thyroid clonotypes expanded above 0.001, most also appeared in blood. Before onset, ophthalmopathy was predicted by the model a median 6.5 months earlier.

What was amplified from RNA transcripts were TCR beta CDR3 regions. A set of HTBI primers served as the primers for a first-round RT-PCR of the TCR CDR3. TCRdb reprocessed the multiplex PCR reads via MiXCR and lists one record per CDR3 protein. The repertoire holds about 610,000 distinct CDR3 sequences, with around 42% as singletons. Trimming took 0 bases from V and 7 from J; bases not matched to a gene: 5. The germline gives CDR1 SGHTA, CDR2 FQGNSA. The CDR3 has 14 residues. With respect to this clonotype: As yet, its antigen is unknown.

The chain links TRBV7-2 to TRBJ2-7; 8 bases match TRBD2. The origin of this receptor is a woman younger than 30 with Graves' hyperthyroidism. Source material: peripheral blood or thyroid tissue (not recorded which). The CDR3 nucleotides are TGTGCCAGCAGCTTAGCGCGGGAGGTCGGGGAGCAGTACTTC. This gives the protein CASSLAREVGEQYF.